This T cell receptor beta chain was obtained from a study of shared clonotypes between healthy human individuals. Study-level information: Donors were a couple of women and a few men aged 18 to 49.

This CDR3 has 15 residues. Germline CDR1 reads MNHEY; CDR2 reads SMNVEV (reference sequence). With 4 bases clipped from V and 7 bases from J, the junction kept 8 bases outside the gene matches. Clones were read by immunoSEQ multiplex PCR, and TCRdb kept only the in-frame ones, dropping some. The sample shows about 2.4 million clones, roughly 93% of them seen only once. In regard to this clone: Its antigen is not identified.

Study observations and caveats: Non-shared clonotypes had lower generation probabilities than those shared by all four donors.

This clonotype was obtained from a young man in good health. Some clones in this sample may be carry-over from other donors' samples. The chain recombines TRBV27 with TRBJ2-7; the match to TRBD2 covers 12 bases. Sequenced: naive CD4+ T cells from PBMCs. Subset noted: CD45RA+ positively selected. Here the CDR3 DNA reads TGTGCCAGCAGTTCCCTAGCGGGAGGGCCAGGGGAGCAGTACTTC. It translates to CASSSLAGGPGEQYF.